Listed here are 20 T cell receptor beta chains from one sample, sequenced in a study of shared clonotypes between healthy human individuals. Some clones are missing from TCRdb's copy, which holds only in-frame ones; the method was immunoSEQ multiplex PCR. Among approximately 2.5 million clones listed, over 85% were seen once. Sequences were obtained from naive CD4+ T cells sorted from blood. Subset: CD45RA+ positively selected. The receptors come from a young man in good health.

The chain employs TRBV5-5 and TRBJ1-5, with D possibly TRBD1 on 5 matching bases. Germline V gene data show CDR1 as SGHKS and CDR2 as YYEKEE (reference sequence). CDR3 length: 13 residues. V was shortened by 3 bases and J by 8 bases, with 12 bases between the two germline ends. CDR3: CASSSGLWEPQHF. The CDR3 DNA sequence: TGTGCCAGCAGCTCGGGACTCTGGGAGCCCCAGCATTTT.

The chain is built from TRBV7-2 and TRBJ2-1; 12 positions match TRBD1. The CDR3 loop spans 18 amino acids. CDR1 and CDR2 (germline): SGHTA, FQGNSA. After removal of 1 base from V and 10 bases from J, the junction contained 14 bases not matched to a gene. CDR3 residues: CASSLGRGGTGGVYEQFF. As DNA, the CDR3 is TGTGCCAGCAGCTTAGGACGGGGTGGGACAGGGGGCGTTTACGAGCAGTTCTTC.

This clone was recorded once. V is TRBV7-9 and J is TRBJ1-3; D ambiguous. The germline V gene has CDR1 SEHNR and CDR2 FQNEAQ (reference sequence). The CDR3 covers 13 residues. The V end lost 4 bases, the J end lost 2 bases, and 6 bases lay between the germline ends. The CDR3 is CASSSGAGNTIYF. As DNA, the CDR3 is TGTGCCAGCAGCTCCGGGGCTGGAAACACCATATATTTT. Filled out from reference TRBV7-9 and TRBJ1-3, the complete variable domain reads DTGVSQNPRHKITKRGQNVTFRCDPISEHNRLYWYRQTLGQGPEFLTYFQNEAQLEKSRLLSDRFSAERPKGSFSTLEIQRTEQGDSAMYLCASSSGAGNTIYFGEGSWLTVV.

As concerns this clone: Other DNA sequences of this sample code for an identical CDR3. This chain links TRBV2 with TRBJ2-7, with TRBD2 matching over 9 bases. The CDR3 loop spans 14 amino acids. CDR1 SNHLY and CDR2 FYNNEI come from the germline V gene. J was trimmed by 2 bases and V by 4 bases; bases with no gene match: 3. The CDR3, as DNA: TGTGCCAGCAGTGGGCGGGAGGGCCCCTACGAGCAGTACTTC. Translation gives CASSGREGPYEQYF.

The J gene is TRBJ2-5, the V gene TRBV9, with 7 positions matching TRBD1. The trim removed 4 bases at V and 5 bases at J, leaving 5 bases unmatched. From germline, CDR1 is SGDLS and CDR2 YYNGEE. The length of the CDR3 is 13 residues. CDR3 loop: CASSIGGEETQYF. CDR3 in DNA: TGTGCCAGCAGCATAGGGGGCGAGGAGACCCAGTACTTC.

About this clone: At the DNA level, this CDR3 is encoded by other sequences in the same sample as well. This chain links TRBV28 with TRBJ2-3; 8 bases line up with TRBD2. Germline lookup yields CDR1 MDHEN and CDR2 SYDVKM. CDR3 size: 15 residues. The J segment lost 2 bases and the V segment lost 8 bases, leaving 9 bases of the junction unmatched. Here the CDR3 reads CASSLAGTNTDTQYF. As DNA, the CDR3 is TGTGCCAGCTCCTTAGCGGGGACGAACACAGATACGCAGTATTTT.

J is TRBJ1-5 and V is TRBV19; no clear D. V lost 5 bases to trimming and J lost 7 bases, with 12 bases between them. The length of the CDR3 is 13 residues. CDR1 and CDR2 (germline): LNHDA, SQIVND (reference sequence). The CDR3 sequence is CASSAGREQPQHF. In nucleotides, the CDR3 is TGTGCCAGTAGTGCCGGTCGGGAACAGCCCCAGCATTTT.

V usage is TRBV6-6 and J usage is TRBJ1-4; D uncertain. CDR1 is MNHNY and CDR2 is SVGAGI in the germline V gene (reference sequence). The length of the CDR3 is 14 residues. V was cut by 2 bases and J by 3 bases, with 7 bases left in between. DNA of the CDR3: TGTGCCAGCAGTTACCCAGTTGCTAATGAAAAACTGTTTTTT. Amino acid sequence: CASSYPVANEKLFF.

V usage is TRBV30 and J usage is TRBJ1-1; tentative D call: TRBD1 (6 bases). The CDR3 contains 13 residues. Trimming removed 3 bases at V and 7 bases at J, with 15 bases between. In germline, CDR1 is GTSNPN, CDR2 SVGIG (reference sequence). For the CDR3, the DNA is TGTGCCTGGAGCCCTGGGGGGGCCAGTGAAGCTTTCTTT. Translating it yields CAWSPGGASEAFF.

The V gene is TRBV6-6, the J gene TRBJ2-1, with TRBD2 matching over 12 bases. The trim removed 5 bases at V and 9 bases at J, leaving 8 bases unmatched. CDR1 is MNHNY, CDR2 SVGAGI, per germline (reference sequence). The CDR3 loop spans 15 amino acids. The CDR3 reads CASSATLAGGLEQFF. CDR3 DNA: TGTGCCAGCAGTGCTACTCTAGCGGGGGGGCTTGAGCAGTTCTTC.

The CDR3 DNA is TGTGCCAGCAGCTCGTTCACAGGGTCCGCGAACACTGAAGCTTTCTTT. Encoded protein: CASSSFTGSANTEAFF. This chain connects TRBV11-2 to TRBJ1-1, with D maybe TRBD1 (6 bases). V was trimmed by 4 bases and J by 1 base, leaving 16 bases between them. The CDR3 length is 16 residues. Germline CDR1 SGHAT, CDR2 FQNNGV.

The J gene is TRBJ1-6, the V gene TRBV5-4; tentatively, D is TRBD1 (6 bases). CDR1 SGHNT and CDR2 YYREEE come from the germline V gene (reference sequence). The CDR3 covers 16 residues. Trimming shortened V by 4 bases and J by 6 bases, and 17 bases separated the two germline ends. The CDR3 sequence is CASSKSYRDTNSPLHF. CDR3 sequence (DNA): TGTGCCAGCAGCAAAAGCTACAGGGATACTAATTCACCCCTCCACTTT.

This clone was seen once. The chain is built from TRBV6-1 and TRBJ2-2; 7 bases match TRBD1. This CDR3 has 15 amino acids. The trim removed 7 bases at V and 3 bases at J, leaving 8 bases unmatched. Germline V gene lookup returns CDR1 MNHNS and CDR2 SASEGT. The DNA for the CDR3 is TGTGCCAGCACTCTGGTTAGGGGGCACACCGGGGAGCTGTTTTTT. This sequence encodes CASTLVRGHTGELFF.

The chain couples TRBV5-6 to TRBJ2-1; TRBD1 agrees at 11 bases. The germline V gene encodes CDR1 SGHDT and CDR2 YYEEEE. With 1 base clipped from V and 9 bases from J, the junction kept 3 bases outside the gene matches. The CDR3 covers 14 residues. In nucleotides, the CDR3 is TGTGCCAGCAGCTTGCGGGACAGGGGGGCTGAGCAGTTCTTC. It translates to CASSLRDRGAEQFF.

The V and J genes are TRBV11-1 and TRBJ1-3; D gene uncertain. Trimming removed 5 bases from V and 0 bases from J, with 11 bases in between. The CDR3 totals 15 residues. CDR1 is SGHAT and CDR2 is FQDESV in the germline V gene (reference sequence). The CDR3 DNA sequence: TGTGCCAGCAGCCATTTCATGAGCTCTGGAAACACCATATATTTT. Amino acid sequence: CASSHFMSSGNTIYF.

In the case of this clone: Other DNA sequences in the same sample also yield this CDR3. The chain has TRBV18 and TRBJ2-7; a possible D gene is TRBD1 (5 bases). This CDR3 is built from 14 residues. V was clipped by 3 bases and J by 2 bases, with 11 bases between them. Germline V lookup: CDR1 KGHSH, CDR2 LQKENI. As DNA, the CDR3 is TGTGCCAGCTCACCGGGGCAGGGAACCTACGAGCAGTACTTC. Its translation: CASSPGQGTYEQYF.

Remarks on this clone: The sample carries other DNA sequences with the same CDR3. This sequence joins TRBV28 and TRBJ1-2, with D uncertain. V was pared by 3 bases and J by 1 base, with 6 bases between. Germline-derived CDR1 and CDR2 are MDHEN and SYDVKM. There are 13 residues in the CDR3. The CDR3 sequence is CASSFLNNYGYTF. The CDR3, as DNA: TGTGCCAGCAGTTTTTTGAATAACTATGGCTACACCTTC.

This clone was observed once. For the CDR3, the DNA is TGTGCCAGTAGTCCCCACCCCGGGACAGTGTCTGGAAACACCATATATTTT. Translated, it gives CASSPHPGTVSGNTIYF. The chain joins TRBV19 to TRBJ1-3, with 7 positions matching TRBD1. Per germline, CDR1 LNHDA and CDR2 SQIVND (reference sequence). Trimming took 5 bases from V and 1 from J; bases not matched to a gene: 11. This CDR3 has 17 amino acids.

This clone appeared a few times. CDR3: CAWTPGRQNTEAFF. In DNA form, the CDR3 reads TGTGCCTGGACTCCTGGACGGCAGAACACTGAAGCTTTCTTT. This chain joins TRBV30 and TRBJ1-1; D ambiguous. Germline loops: CDR1 GTSNPN, CDR2 SVGIG (reference sequence). The CDR3 length is 14 residues. Between the trimmed V and J ends, which lost 4 bases and 1 base, there was a span of 13 bases.

As to this clone: Other nucleotide sequences from this sample produce the same CDR3. V is TRBV19 and J is TRBJ1-5, with D perhaps matching TRBD1 (6 bases). From germline, CDR1 is LNHDA and CDR2 SQIVND (reference sequence). V was cut by 0 bases and J by 3 bases, with 9 bases left in between. The CDR3 runs 15 residues. Here the CDR3 reads CASSIDRGANQPQHF. For the CDR3, the DNA is TGTGCCAGTAGTATAGACAGGGGAGCCAATCAGCCCCAGCATTTT.